The clone carrying this T cell receptor beta chain was observed a few times. Its antigen is not known. The data were taken from a study of T cells in localized non-small cell lung cancer. The study's findings and limits: For the top 100 tumor clones, a median roughly 56 also appeared in adjacent lung. Elevated circulating T cell density in blood was associated with longer overall survival. Multi-region tumor sequencing was not done, so intratumor heterogeneity could not be excluded. Uninvolved adjacent lung, not tumor, had the highest T cell clonality.

The CDR3 is 14 residues long. CDR1 and CDR2 from the germline V gene are MNHGY and SAAAGT. The V and J ends lost 4 bases and 2 bases respectively, with 9 bases between them. TCRdb's table, derived via immunoSEQ multiplex PCR, lists solely in-frame clones and lacks some. The sample yields fewer than 3,000 clones, about 28% seen once. This sequence was found in a male donor older than 55 with stage II squamous cell lung carcinoma. The chain recombines TRBV6-8 with TRBJ1-5; unclear D gene. The sample here was lung tumor tissue, taken before any cancer treatment. CDR3 DNA sequence: TGTGCCAGCAGTTTCGAGGGCCGCAATCAGCCCCAGCATTTT. Translation gives CASSFEGRNQPQHF.